This TCR beta chain was documented in a study of T-cell reconstitution after alpha-beta-depleted transplantation in children. Preparing the TCRbeta library involved the use of unique molecular identifiers. MiXCR, run by TCRdb on the PCR reads, gives a single entry per CDR3 protein. The table lists about half a million distinct CDR3 sequences, roughly an eighth of them singletons. The sequencing here drew on PBMCs from the stem cell graft donor, taken from the stem cell graft. The TCR sequence derives from a human donor who donated a stem cell graft to a child with combined immunodeficiency.

The CDR3 region is CATSDPSGLAPFQETQYF. CDR3 sequence (DNA): TGTGCCACCAGTGATCCTTCCGGACTAGCGCCATTTCAAGAGACCCAGTACTTC. This chain connects TRBV24-1 to TRBJ2-5; TRBD2 agrees at 9 bases. V lost 3 bases and J lost 2; bases outside the gene matches: 12. The length of the CDR3 is 18 residues. Per the germline V gene, CDR1 is KGHDR and CDR2 is SFDVKD.